These 5 T cell receptor beta chains share one sample of origin, sequenced in a study of T cells after yellow fever vaccination. TCRdb ran MiXCR on the 5' RACE reads and lists one entry per CDR3 protein. The sample has 500,000 to 650,000 distinct CDR3 sequences; more than 9% are singletons. The source was PBMCs, collected on the day of the yellow fever booster vaccination. All receptors derive from a man younger than 40 who received the YFV17D yellow fever vaccine.

The rearrangement links TRBV10-2 to TRBJ1-1, with TRBD1 matching over 7 bases. Losses at the gene ends were 2 bases for V and 10 bases for J; bases not matched to a gene: 10. Germline V lookup: CDR1 WSHSY, CDR2 SAAADI. The CDR3 totals 14 residues. CDR3 in DNA: TGCGCCAGCAGTGAGGAGGTGACAGGGCGCGGAGCTTTCTTT. Encoded protein: CASSEEVTGRGAFF.

The sample holds a few counts of this clonotype. The chain combines TRBV28 with TRBJ2-3; D gene unclear. V was pared by 6 bases and J by 0 bases, with 16 bases between. CDR1 and CDR2 from the germline V gene are MDHEN and SYDVKM. The length of the CDR3 is 16 residues. CDR3 sequence reads: CASSPPRFSSTDTQYF. In nucleotides, the CDR3 is TGTGCCAGCAGCCCCCCCCGTTTTTCTAGCACAGATACGCAGTATTTT.

This sequence joins TRBV7-2 and TRBJ1-3; D is uncertain. The germline V gene has CDR1 SGHTA and CDR2 FQGNSA. The CDR3 runs to 15 residues. The germline V and J ends were trimmed by 4 bases and 2 bases, with 12 bases remaining between them. The chain's CDR3 is CASSSPGAAGNTIYF. Here the CDR3 DNA reads TGTGCCAGCAGCTCCCCCGGTGCGGCTGGAAACACCATATATTTT.

The CDR3 nucleotides are TGCAGTATCAGCGGGCTAGCGGGAGTCAATGAGCAGTTCTTC. Translated: CSISGLAGVNEQFF. J is TRBJ2-1 and V is TRBV20-1, with 10 bases matching TRBD2. This CDR3 is built from 14 residues. Trimming took 8 bases from V and 6 from J; bases not matched to a gene: 10. The germline gives CDR1 DFQATT, CDR2 SNEGSKA (reference sequence).

This clonotype was found a few times. The chain uses TRBV6-1 and TRBJ1-6; D not resolved. This CDR3 has 12 amino acids. The V gene's germline CDR1 is MNHNS and CDR2 SASEGT. The ends were cut back, 4 bases at V and 6 bases at J, with 4 bases in the middle. This CDR3 reads CASSGFNSPLHF. The CDR3 DNA follows: TGTGCCAGCAGTGGGTTTAATTCACCCCTCCACTTT.